These 19 T cell receptor beta chains originate from one sample sequenced in a study of T-cell reconstitution after alpha-beta-depleted transplantation in children. Preparation of the TCRbeta library involved a method that used unique molecular identifiers. MiXCR, applied by TCRdb to the PCR reads, yields one record per CDR3 protein. The sample shows more than 120,000 distinct CDR3 sequences, about 9% of them seen only once. This sample comprised PBMCs, mostly from graft donor cells, obtained 180 days after TCRalphabeta/CD19-depleted stem cell transplant. The receptor source for this set is a female patient between 2 and 15 years old who had a stem cell transplant for congenital amegakaryocytic thrombocytopenia, so the T cells may come from the graft donor.

This rearrangement joins TRBV20-1 to TRBJ1-5, with 7 bases fitting TRBD1. Germline V gene lookup returns CDR1 DFQATT and CDR2 SNEGSKA (reference sequence). Trimming took 5 bases from V and 2 from J; bases not matched to a gene: 3. The CDR3 is 13 residues long. The CDR3 sequence: CSARQGGNQPQHF. Written as DNA, the CDR3 is TGCAGTGCTCGACAGGGTGGCAATCAGCCCCAGCATTTT.

The CDR3, as DNA: TGCGCCAGCAGCTTGGGTGACCCCACAGATACGCAGTATTTT. Translated, it gives CASSLGDPTDTQYF. The chain carries TRBV5-1 and TRBJ2-3; D unresolved. This CDR3 is built from 14 residues. The V end was cut by 0 bases, the J end by 2 bases, with 7 bases between. Germline V gives CDR1 SGHRS, CDR2 YFSETQ.

This clonotype was detected ten times or more. This chain uses TRBV4-1 with TRBJ1-5, with D unresolved. This CDR3 region has 13 residues. The V gene's germline CDR1 is MGHRA and CDR2 YSYEKL. Trimming stripped 0 bases from V and 7 bases from J, with 7 bases between. The CDR3 region is CASSQEVRQPQHF. The CDR3 coding sequence is TGCGCCAGCAGCCAAGAAGTGCGCCAGCCCCAGCATTTT.

The rearrangement joins TRBV20-1 to TRBJ2-7; no clear D. This CDR3 is 10 amino acids long. CDR1 and CDR2 from the germline V gene are DFQATT and SNEGSKA (reference sequence). Trimming shortened V by 6 bases and J by 4 bases, and 7 bases separated the two germline ends. The CDR3 bases are TGCAGTGCGTACAAATACGAGCAGTACTTC. It specifies CSAYKYEQYF.

This clonotype has a count of ten or more. V and J are TRBV5-1 and TRBJ2-3; TRBD2 might be the D (5 bases). This CDR3 is 13 amino acids long. Trimming shortened V by 1 base and J by 5 bases, and 8 bases separated the two germline ends. Germline assignment: CDR1 SGHRS and CDR2 YFSETQ. CDR3 DNA sequence: TGCGCCAGCAGCTTGAGAGAGGGAGATACGCAGTATTTT. It is translated as CASSLREGDTQYF. The whole variable domain, filled in from reference TRBV5-1 and TRBJ2-3, reads KAGVTQTPRYLIKTRGQQVTLSCSPISGHRSVSWYQQTPGQGLQFLFEYFSETQRNKGNFPGRFSGRQFSNSRSEMNVSTLELGDSALYLCASSLREGDTQYFGPGTRLTVL.

This clonotype came up many times. This chain connects TRBV7-8 to TRBJ2-1; TRBD2 matches 11 bases. The CDR3 totals 18 residues. The V gene end was trimmed by 5 bases and the J gene end by 14 bases; junction bases not matched to a gene: 23. Germline V gene sequence: CDR1 SGHVS, CDR2 FQNEAQ. The CDR3 DNA sequence: TGTGCCAGCAGCCTGGGACCCTTAAATTTAGCGGGAGGGCGGCCCAAGTTCTTC. This codes for CASSLGPLNLAGGRPKFF.

This clonotype appeared many times. The V gene is TRBV29-1, the J gene TRBJ1-1; D is perhaps TRBD1 (6 bases). Germline V gene lookup returns CDR1 SQVTM and CDR2 ANQGSEA. Trimming pared 4 bases from V and 4 bases from J, leaving 10 bases between. CDR3 size: 12 residues. The CDR3 sequence is CSVAGAGTEAFF. The CDR3 nucleotides read TGCAGCGTTGCGGGGGCCGGCACTGAAGCTTTCTTT.

Many counts were recorded for this clonotype. This chain connects TRBV6-1 to TRBJ2-1; D ambiguous. The CDR3 extends over 15 amino acids. V lost 7 bases and J lost 5, with 18 bases in between. Germline V gives CDR1 MNHNS, CDR2 SASEGT. CDR3 coding DNA: TGTGCCAGCACCCTCCCCGTTTATACAGACAATGAGCAGTTCTTC. Its translation is CASTLPVYTDNEQFF.

Ten or more counts support this clonotype. V is TRBV5-1 and J is TRBJ2-1; tentative D call: TRBD2 (6 bases). V lost 3 bases and J lost 7, with 17 bases in between. Germline CDR1 SGHRS, CDR2 YFSETQ. This CDR3 is 15 amino acids long. CDR3 nucleotide sequence: TGCGCCAGCAGCTGGGAAGCTCCGGGGGTTAATGAGCAGTTCTTC. Amino acid sequence: CASSWEAPGVNEQFF.

The sample holds one count of this clonotype. This sequence may be a read error, since a much larger clone differs from it by one base. This is likely a read error, given that the CDR3 carries no conserved phenylalanine or tryptophan at its end. V usage is TRBV10-3 and J usage is TRBJ2-7; no clear D gene. CDR1 and CDR2 (germline): ENHRY, SYGVKD. The CDR3 runs to 14 residues. V lost 11 bases and J 2 bases, leaving 19 bases between the germline ends. As DNA, the CDR3 is TGTGCCGTTTCCCCGGGCGGTGGGGCCTACGAGCAGTACTTG. It translates to CAVSPGGGAYEQYL.

A word on this clonotype: A read error may explain this, as a much larger clone is one base away. This chain uses TRBV20-1 with TRBJ2-7, with 9 bases that match TRBD2. This CDR3 contains 16 residues. The J segment lost 3 bases and the V segment lost 6 bases, leaving 15 bases of the junction unmatched. Per the germline V gene, CDR1 is DFQATT and CDR2 is SNEGSKA (reference sequence). CDR3 amino acids: CSASAPTSGWNYEQYF. The DNA for the CDR3 is TGCAGTGCCTCCGCTCCAACTAGCGGGTGGAACTACGAGCAGTACTTC.

There are many counts of this clonotype. The chain employs TRBV18 and TRBJ1-5; D unclear. V lost 2 bases, J lost 0 bases, and 11 bases lay in between. CDR1 is KGHSH, CDR2 LQKENI, per germline. This CDR3 is 16 amino acids long. The CDR3 protein is CASSPASGDSNQPQHF. Written as DNA, the CDR3 is TGTGCCAGCTCACCAGCGAGCGGAGATAGCAATCAGCCCCAGCATTTT.

This clonotype was counted at least ten times. CDR3 amino acids: CASSSQGAYEQYF. The DNA of the CDR3 is TGTGCCAGCAGCTCACAGGGCGCCTACGAGCAGTACTTC. The rearrangement links TRBV3-1 to TRBJ2-7, with a possible D match to TRBD1 (6 bases). V lost 5 bases, J lost 2 bases, and 10 bases lay in between. The CDR3 loop spans 13 amino acids. Germline lookup yields CDR1 LGHDT and CDR2 YNNKEL (reference sequence).

J is TRBJ2-7 and V is TRBV28; D is uncertain. V lost 10 bases and J lost 0, with 16 bases in between. Per germline, CDR1 MDHEN and CDR2 SYDVKM. The CDR3 runs to 14 residues. CDR3 sequence (DNA): TGTGCCATGGGCGCCGGGCTCCTCTCCTACGAGCAGTACTTC. Translating it yields CAMGAGLLSYEQYF.

This clonotype was found many times. The rearrangement joins TRBV10-3 to TRBJ2-7; 7 positions agree with TRBD1. There are 13 residues in the CDR3. Germline V gene lookup returns CDR1 ENHRY and CDR2 SYGVKD. V lost 6 bases and J lost 5; bases outside the gene matches: 7. CDR3 residues: CAISPGTVNEQYF. The CDR3 DNA is TGTGCCATCAGCCCCGGGACAGTGAACGAGCAGTACTTC.

This clonotype has a count of ten or more. Here the CDR3 reads CASSHDRGRNSPLHF. As DNA, the CDR3 is TGCGCCAGCAGCCACGACAGGGGAAGGAATTCACCCCTCCACTTT. This chain joins TRBV4-3 and TRBJ1-6, with 8 bases lining up with TRBD1. Germline CDR1 and CDR2: LGHNA and YSLEER. Unmatched junction bases numbered 5, after V lost 3 bases and J lost 7 bases. The CDR3 runs to 15 residues.

Ten or more counts support this clonotype. This chain connects TRBV7-8 to TRBJ2-1; maybe TRBD2 (6 bases). CDR3 length equals 15 residues. The germline V and J ends were trimmed by 2 bases and 7 bases, with 15 bases remaining between them. Germline CDR1 reads SGHVS; CDR2 reads FQNEAQ. The CDR3: CASSLMGLAPNEQFF. DNA of the CDR3: TGTGCCAGCAGCTTAATGGGGCTAGCGCCTAATGAGCAGTTCTTC.

The chain has TRBV20-1 and TRBJ2-3; 8 bases align to TRBD2. CDR3 length equals 15 residues. Germline V CDR1 and CDR2: DFQATT, SNEGSKA (reference sequence). This CDR3 reads CRPYGGGSKEDTQYF. DNA for the CDR3: TGCAGACCATACGGGGGGGGATCTAAAGAGGATACGCAGTATTTT.

The sample holds many counts of this clonotype. J is TRBJ2-7 and V is TRBV29-1; TRBD1 matches 7 bases. The trim removed 6 bases at V and 6 bases at J, leaving 5 bases unmatched. There are 11 residues in the CDR3. Germline CDR1 and CDR2: SQVTM and ANQGSEA. DNA of the CDR3: TGCAGCGTCCTAACAGGGGTCGAGCAGTACTTC. It specifies CSVLTGVEQYF.